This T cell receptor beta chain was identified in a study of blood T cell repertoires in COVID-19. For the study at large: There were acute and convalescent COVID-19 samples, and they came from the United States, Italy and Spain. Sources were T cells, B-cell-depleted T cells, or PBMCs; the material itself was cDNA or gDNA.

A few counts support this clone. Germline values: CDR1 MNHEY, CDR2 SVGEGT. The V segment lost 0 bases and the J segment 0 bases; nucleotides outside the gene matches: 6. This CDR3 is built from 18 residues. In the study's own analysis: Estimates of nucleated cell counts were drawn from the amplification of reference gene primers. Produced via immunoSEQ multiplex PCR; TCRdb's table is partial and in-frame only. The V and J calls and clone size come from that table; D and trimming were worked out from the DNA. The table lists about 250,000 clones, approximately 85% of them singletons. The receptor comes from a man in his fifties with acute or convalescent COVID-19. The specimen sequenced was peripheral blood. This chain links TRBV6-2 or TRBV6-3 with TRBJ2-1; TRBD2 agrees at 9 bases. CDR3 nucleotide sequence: TGTGCCAGCAGTTACTCGGGGAGCGGGGGGAGCTCCTACAATGAGCAGTTCTTC. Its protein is CASSYSGSGGSSYNEQFF.